This entry lists 15 T cell receptor beta chains sequenced from one sample in a study of CD8 T cells in ankylosing spondylitis. In TCRdb, the 5' RACE reads were re-called with MiXCR into one record per CDR3 protein. The sample lists about 150,000 distinct CDR3 sequences; more than 40% were seen once. What was sequenced was synovial fluid, either unsorted or a sorted T cell fraction (not recorded which). The origin of the receptors is a male donor with ankylosing spondylitis.

The V call is TRBV20-1, the J call TRBJ2-3; D ambiguous. CDR3 length: 16 residues. Trimming pared 0 bases from V and 0 bases from J, leaving 13 bases between. Per germline, CDR1 DFQATT and CDR2 SNEGSKA (reference sequence). The DNA of the CDR3 is TGCAGTGCTAGAGACTTTTCTGGCACCAGCACAGATACGCAGTATTTT. Amino acids: CSARDFSGTSTDTQYF.

The chain has TRBV24-1 and TRBJ2-7, with TRBD2 matching over 7 bases. With V trimmed by 4 bases and J by 4 bases, 12 bases remained unmatched. The CDR3 runs 16 residues. Germline V gene data show CDR1 as KGHDR and CDR2 as SFDVKD. CDR3: CATSEIWEGEGYEQYF. The CDR3 coding sequence is TGTGCCACCAGTGAGATCTGGGAGGGTGAGGGATACGAGCAGTACTTC.

The V gene is TRBV6-5, the J gene TRBJ2-1; tentative D call: TRBD1 (5 bases). Deletions cut 0 bases from V and 7 bases from J, with 10 bases between. The length of the CDR3 is 14 residues. From germline, CDR1 is MNHEY and CDR2 SVGAGI. CDR3 amino acids: CASSYSTQGNEQFF. The DNA of the CDR3 is TGTGCCAGCAGTTACTCCACGCAGGGAAATGAGCAGTTCTTC.

This clonotype was recorded once. The chain carries TRBV3-1 and TRBJ1-5, with D tentatively TRBD1 (6 bases). The CDR3 runs to 16 residues. V lost 0 bases, J lost 5 bases, and 14 bases lay in between. The germline V gene encodes CDR1 LGHDT and CDR2 YNNKEL (reference sequence). CDR3 protein: CASSQDGGRGYQPQHF. Written as DNA, the CDR3 is TGTGCCAGCAGCCAAGATGGGGGCAGAGGATATCAGCCCCAGCATTTT.

The rearrangement links TRBV12-3 or TRBV12-4 to TRBJ2-7, with D perhaps matching TRBD1 (6 bases). Trimming took off 7 bases at V and 4 bases at J, with 26 bases between the two ends. The CDR3 has 17 amino acids. Here the CDR3 DNA reads TGTGCCAGCACCTCAGACAGGAAACCCCCCGGGGTTTACGAGCAGTACTTC. Translated: CASTSDRKPPGVYEQYF.

Only a few counts were recorded for this clonotype. The chain is built from TRBV7-3 and TRBJ2-3; 7 bases align to TRBD2. The CDR3 is made up of 17 amino acids. Germline values: CDR1 SGHTA, CDR2 FQGTGA. The J segment lost 5 bases and the V segment lost 1 base, leaving 12 bases of the junction unmatched. DNA of the CDR3: TGTGCCAGCAGCTTAAAGAAGGCGGGGGAGGATTTAGATACGCAGTATTTT. Amino acids: CASSLKKAGEDLDTQYF. The full variable domain, its missing parts supplied by reference TRBV7-3 and TRBJ2-3, is GAGVSQTPSNKVTEKGKYVELRCDPISGHTALYWYRQSLGQGPEFLIYFQGTGAADDSGLPNDRFFAVRPEGSVSTLKIQRTERGDSAVYLCASSLKKAGEDLDTQYFGPGTRLTVL.

The chain has TRBV7-9 and TRBJ1-1, with D uncertain. This CDR3 comprises 14 residues. CDR1 SEHNR and CDR2 FQNEAQ come from the germline V gene (reference sequence). V lost 0 bases and J 3 bases, leaving 8 bases between the germline ends. As DNA, the CDR3 is TGTGCCAGCAGCTTAGCACCTCGGGACACTGAAGCTTTCTTT. Residues: CASSLAPRDTEAFF.

The table lists this clonotype with a few counts. The chain links TRBV4-1 to TRBJ2-1, with TRBD2 matching 8 bases. CDR3 length: 18 residues. Germline V gene data show CDR1 as MGHRA and CDR2 as YSYEKL. V lost 3 bases, J lost 5 bases, and 15 bases stayed unmatched. DNA for the CDR3: TGCGCCAGCAGCCACCTCCCAGGTGGGGCGCGGGGGGACAATGAGCAGTTCTTC. The encoded protein is CASSHLPGGARGDNEQFF.

The gene calls are TRBV4-3 and TRBJ1-2; a possible D gene is TRBD1 (5 bases). V shed 4 bases and J shed 8 bases, with 17 bases lying between them. Germline values: CDR1 LGHNA, CDR2 YSLEER. There are 14 residues in the CDR3. The CDR3 loop is CASSPRQLRRGYTF. DNA of the CDR3: TGCGCCAGCAGCCCACGACAGTTAAGAAGAGGCTACACCTTC.

This clonotype was picked up a small number of times. V usage is TRBV18 and J usage is TRBJ1-2; D is ambiguous. This CDR3 is built from 14 residues. Trimming pared 1 base from V and 0 bases from J, leaving 6 bases between. Germline V gene lookup returns CDR1 KGHSH and CDR2 LQKENI. CDR3 nucleotide sequence: TGTGCCAGCTCACCACAGCAAGCTAACTATGGCTACACCTTC. Protein sequence: CASSPQQANYGYTF.

In its sample, this clonotype was seen once. The chain uses TRBV4-1 and TRBJ2-1, with D uncertain. Germline V lookup: CDR1 MGHRA, CDR2 YSYEKL. Trimming took off 4 bases at V and 7 bases at J, with 35 bases between the two ends. The CDR3 covers 21 residues. The CDR3 loop reads CASSPPKKPFARFSGKNEQFF. DNA of the CDR3: TGCGCCAGCAGCCCCCCTAAAAAGCCCTTTGCGCGGTTCAGTGGGAAAAATGAGCAGTTCTTC.

This clonotype came up a few times. The CDR3: CASRLPEGLAGQETQYF. The CDR3 nucleotides are TGTGCCAGCAGGCTACCCGAGGGACTAGCGGGCCAAGAGACCCAGTACTTC. V and J are TRBV7-9 and TRBJ2-5; 12 bases line up with TRBD2. Germline V gene data show CDR1 as SEHNR and CDR2 as FQNEAQ (reference sequence). The J segment lost 1 base and the V segment lost 6 bases, leaving 9 bases of the junction unmatched. This CDR3 is 17 amino acids long. Complete variable domain (other parts from reference TRBV7-9 and TRBJ2-5): DTGVSQNPRHKITKRGQNVTFRCDPISEHNRLYWYRQTLGQGPEFLTYFQNEAQLEKSRLLSDRFSAERPKGSFSTLEIQRTEQGDSAMYLCASRLPEGLAGQETQYFGPGTRLLVL.

V is TRBV15 and J is TRBJ1-1; D possibly corresponds to TRBD1 (5 bases). The CDR3 loop spans 14 amino acids. The V gene lost 0 bases and the J gene lost 2 bases, with 7 bases spanning the gap. From germline, CDR1 is LNHNV and CDR2 YYDKDF (reference sequence). CDR3 loop: CATSREQGNTEAFF. CDR3 nucleotide sequence: TGTGCCACCAGCAGAGAGCAGGGTAACACTGAAGCTTTCTTT.

A few counts support this clonotype. The chain links TRBV14 to TRBJ1-1; maybe TRBD1 (5 bases). CDR1 is SGHDN, CDR2 FVKESK, per germline. The CDR3 covers 15 residues. V was shortened by 0 bases and J by 5 bases, with 13 bases between the two germline ends. As DNA, the CDR3 is TGTGCCAGCAGCCAAGAGGGGCCGGGTTGGACTGAAGCTTTCTTT. Amino acid sequence: CASSQEGPGWTEAFF.

The chain recombines TRBV12-3 or TRBV12-4 with TRBJ2-6; D gene ambiguous. The CDR3 is 15 residues long. Trimming removed 8 bases from V and 1 base from J, with 12 bases in between. For the CDR3, the DNA is TGTGCCAGCCGCCGAGCTGAGTCTGGGGCCAACGTCCTGACTTTC. This translates into CASRRAESGANVLTF.